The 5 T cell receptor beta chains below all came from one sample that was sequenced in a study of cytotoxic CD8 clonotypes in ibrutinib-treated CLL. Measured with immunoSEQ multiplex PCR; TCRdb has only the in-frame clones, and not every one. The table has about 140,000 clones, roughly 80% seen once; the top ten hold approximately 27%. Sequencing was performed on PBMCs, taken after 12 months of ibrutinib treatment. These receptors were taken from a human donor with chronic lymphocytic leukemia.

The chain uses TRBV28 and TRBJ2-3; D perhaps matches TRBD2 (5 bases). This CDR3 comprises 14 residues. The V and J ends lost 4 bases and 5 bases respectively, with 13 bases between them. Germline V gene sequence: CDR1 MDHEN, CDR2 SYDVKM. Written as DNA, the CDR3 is TGTGCCAGCAGTTCTCTAGCTTCGGGAGATACGCAGTATTTT. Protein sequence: CASSSLASGDTQYF.

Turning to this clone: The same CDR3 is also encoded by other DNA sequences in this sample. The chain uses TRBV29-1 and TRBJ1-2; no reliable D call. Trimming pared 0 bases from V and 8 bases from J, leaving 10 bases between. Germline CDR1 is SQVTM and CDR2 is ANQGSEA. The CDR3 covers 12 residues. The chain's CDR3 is CSVEERVRGYTF. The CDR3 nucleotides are TGCAGCGTTGAAGAAAGGGTGCGGGGCTACACCTTC. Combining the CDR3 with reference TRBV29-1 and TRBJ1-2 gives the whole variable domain SAVISQKPSRDICQRGTSLTIQCQVDSQVTMMFWYRQQPGQSLTLIATANQGSEATYESGFVIDKFPISRPNLTFSTLTVSNMSPEDSSIYLCSVEERVRGYTFGSGTRLTVV.

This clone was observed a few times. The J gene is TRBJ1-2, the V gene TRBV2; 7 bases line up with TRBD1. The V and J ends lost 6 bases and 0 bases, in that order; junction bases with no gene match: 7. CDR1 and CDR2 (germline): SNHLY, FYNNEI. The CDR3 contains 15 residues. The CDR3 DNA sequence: TGTGCCAGCAGGACCGGGACAGAAGCTAACTATGGCTACACCTTC. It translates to CASRTGTEANYGYTF.

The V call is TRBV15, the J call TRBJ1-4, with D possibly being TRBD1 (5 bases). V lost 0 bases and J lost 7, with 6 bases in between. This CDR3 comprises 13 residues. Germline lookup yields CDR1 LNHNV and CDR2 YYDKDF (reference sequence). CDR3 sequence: CATSRDRGEKLFF. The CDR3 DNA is TGTGCCACCAGCAGAGATAGGGGTGAAAAACTGTTTTTT.

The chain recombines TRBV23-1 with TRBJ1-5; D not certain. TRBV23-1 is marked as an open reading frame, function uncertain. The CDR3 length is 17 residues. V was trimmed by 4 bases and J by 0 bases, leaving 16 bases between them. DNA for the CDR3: TGCGCCAGCAGTCTCCCGAACAGCCTCGATAGCAATCAGCCCCAGCATTTT. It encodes CASSLPNSLDSNQPQHF.